In this sample, the clone carrying this TCR beta chain turned up once. These data come from a study of cytomegalovirus exposure and HLA in healthy donors. Germline lookup yields CDR1 SGHRS and CDR2 YFSETQ. CDR3 size: 19 residues. Unmatched junction bases numbered 13, after V lost 2 bases and J lost 0 bases. PCR was performed using 60 Vbeta and 13 Jbeta primers. Only in-frame clones appear in the TCRdb table, and some are missing; sequencing was by immunoSEQ multiplex PCR. Of more than 130,000 clones in the sample, roughly three quarters were seen once. Sequenced sample: PBMCs. The receptor was derived from a male donor in good health and CMV-seronegative. V is TRBV5-1 and J is TRBJ1-2; 10 bases agree with TRBD1. In DNA form, the CDR3 reads TGCGCCAGCAGCTTAGGGGCTGACAGGGGGCTTCTTTCTAACTATGGCTACACCTTC. Translating gives CASSLGADRGLLSNYGYTF.